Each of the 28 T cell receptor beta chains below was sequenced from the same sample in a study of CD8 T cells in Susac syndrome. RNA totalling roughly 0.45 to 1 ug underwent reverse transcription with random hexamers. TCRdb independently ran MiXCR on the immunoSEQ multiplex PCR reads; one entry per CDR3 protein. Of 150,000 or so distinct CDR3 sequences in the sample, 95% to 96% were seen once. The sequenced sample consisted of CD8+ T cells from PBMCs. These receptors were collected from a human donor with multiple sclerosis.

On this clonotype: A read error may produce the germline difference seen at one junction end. In DNA, the CDR3 is TGTGCCAGCAGCTTAAGGGCGGGACAAGGACAGAACTTC. Its translation is CASSLRAGQGQNF. The chain carries TRBV13 and TRBJ2-4, with D perhaps assigned TRBD1 or TRBD2 (6 bases each). Germline V CDR1 and CDR2: PRHDT, FYEKMQ (reference sequence). CDR3 length: 13 residues. The full variable domain, completed using reference TRBV13 and TRBJ2-4, is AAGVIQSPRHLIKEKRETATLKCYPIPRHDTVYWYQQGPGQDPQFLISFYEKMQSDKGSIPDRFSAQQFSDYHSELNMSSLELGDSALYFCASSLRAGQGQNFGAGTRLSVL.

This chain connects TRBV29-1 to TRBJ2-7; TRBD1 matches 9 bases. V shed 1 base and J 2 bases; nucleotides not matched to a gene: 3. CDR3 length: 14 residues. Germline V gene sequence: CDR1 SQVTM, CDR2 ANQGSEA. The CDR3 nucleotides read TGCAGCGTTGAAGGGACAGGGGTAACCTACGAGCAGTACTTC. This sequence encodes CSVEGTGVTYEQYF.

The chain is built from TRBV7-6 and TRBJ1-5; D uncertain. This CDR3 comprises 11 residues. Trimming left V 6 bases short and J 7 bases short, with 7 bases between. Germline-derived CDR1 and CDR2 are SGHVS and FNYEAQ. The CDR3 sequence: CASSLEQPQHF. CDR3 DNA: TGTGCCAGCAGTTTGGAGCAGCCCCAGCATTTT. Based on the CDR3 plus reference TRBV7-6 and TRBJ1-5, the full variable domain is GAGVSQSPRYKVTKRGQDVALRCDPISGHVSLYWYRQALGQGPEFLTYFNYEAQQDKSGLPNDRFSAERPEGSISTLTIQRTEQRDSAMYRCASSLEQPQHFGDGTRLSIL.

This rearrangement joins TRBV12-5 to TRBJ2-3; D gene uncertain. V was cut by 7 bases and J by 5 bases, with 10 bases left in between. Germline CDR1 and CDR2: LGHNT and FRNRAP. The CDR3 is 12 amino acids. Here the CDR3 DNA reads TGTGCTAGTGCCAAATTTGGAGATACGCAGTATTTT. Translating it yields CASAKFGDTQYF.

As DNA, the CDR3 is TGTGCCAGCAGCCACGGGACAGGTCGACAGGATGGCTACACCTTC. It yields the protein CASSHGTGRQDGYTF. The chain is built from TRBV13 and TRBJ1-2; TRBD1 aligns across 8 bases. V lost 5 bases to trimming and J lost 6 bases; unmatched junction nucleotides: 11. CDR1 is PRHDT and CDR2 is FYEKMQ in the germline V gene (reference sequence). The CDR3 consists of 15 residues.

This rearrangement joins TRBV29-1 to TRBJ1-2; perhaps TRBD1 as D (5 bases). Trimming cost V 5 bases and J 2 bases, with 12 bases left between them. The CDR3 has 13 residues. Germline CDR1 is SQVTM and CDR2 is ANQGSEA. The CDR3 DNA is TGCAGCGTTATCACGGGGGAAAACTATGGCTACACCTTC. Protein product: CSVITGENYGYTF.

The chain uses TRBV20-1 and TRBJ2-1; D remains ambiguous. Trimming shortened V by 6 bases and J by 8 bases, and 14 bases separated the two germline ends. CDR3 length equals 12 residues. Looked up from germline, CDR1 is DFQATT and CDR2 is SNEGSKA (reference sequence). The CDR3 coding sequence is TGCAGTGCCTTTGGCAGCCTCGATGAGCAGTTCTTC. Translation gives CSAFGSLDEQFF.

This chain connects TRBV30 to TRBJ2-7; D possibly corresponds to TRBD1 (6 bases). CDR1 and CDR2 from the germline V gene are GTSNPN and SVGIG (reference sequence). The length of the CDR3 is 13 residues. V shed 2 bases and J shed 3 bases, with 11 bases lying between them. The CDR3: CAWSPQGNYEQYF. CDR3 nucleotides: TGTGCCTGGAGTCCCCAGGGGAACTACGAGCAGTACTTC.

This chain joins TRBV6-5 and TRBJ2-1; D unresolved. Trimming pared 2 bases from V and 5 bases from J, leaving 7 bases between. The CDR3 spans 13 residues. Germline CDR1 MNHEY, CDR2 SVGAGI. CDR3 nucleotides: TGTGCCAGCAGTTACAACCCCAACAATGAGCAGTTCTTC. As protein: CASSYNPNNEQFF.

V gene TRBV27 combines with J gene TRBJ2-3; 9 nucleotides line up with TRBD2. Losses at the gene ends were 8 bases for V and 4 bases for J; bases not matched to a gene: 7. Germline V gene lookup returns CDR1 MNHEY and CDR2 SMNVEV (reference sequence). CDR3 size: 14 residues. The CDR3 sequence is CASYLAGAPDTQYF. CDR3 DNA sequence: TGTGCCAGCTACTTAGCGGGGGCTCCAGATACGCAGTATTTT.

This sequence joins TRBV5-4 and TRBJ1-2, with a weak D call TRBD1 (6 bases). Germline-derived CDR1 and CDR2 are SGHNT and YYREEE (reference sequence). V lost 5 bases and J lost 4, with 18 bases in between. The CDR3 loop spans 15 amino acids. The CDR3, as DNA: TGTGCCAGCAGTTTCGACAGGTCAAATAGCTATGGCTACACCTTC. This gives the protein CASSFDRSNSYGYTF.

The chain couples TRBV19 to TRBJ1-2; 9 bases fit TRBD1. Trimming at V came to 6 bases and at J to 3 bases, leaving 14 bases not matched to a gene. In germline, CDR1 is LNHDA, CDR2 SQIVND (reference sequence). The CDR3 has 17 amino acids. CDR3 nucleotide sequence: TGTGCCAGTAGCTTAAGGCTTGTTGGGGACAGGGACTATGGCTACACCTTC. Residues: CASSLRLVGDRDYGYTF.

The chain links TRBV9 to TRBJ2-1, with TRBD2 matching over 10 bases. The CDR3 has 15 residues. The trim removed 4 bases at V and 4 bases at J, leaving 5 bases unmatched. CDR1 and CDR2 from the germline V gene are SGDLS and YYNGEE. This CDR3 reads CASSYASGGYNEQFF. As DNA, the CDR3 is TGTGCCAGCAGCTATGCTAGCGGGGGTTACAATGAGCAGTTCTTC.

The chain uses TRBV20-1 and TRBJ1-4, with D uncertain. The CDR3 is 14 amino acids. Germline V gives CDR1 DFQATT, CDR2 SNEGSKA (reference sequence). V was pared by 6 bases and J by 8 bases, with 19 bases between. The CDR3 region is CSAEPRRLEEKLFF. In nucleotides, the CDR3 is TGCAGTGCCGAGCCCCGTAGGTTGGAGGAAAAACTGTTTTTT.

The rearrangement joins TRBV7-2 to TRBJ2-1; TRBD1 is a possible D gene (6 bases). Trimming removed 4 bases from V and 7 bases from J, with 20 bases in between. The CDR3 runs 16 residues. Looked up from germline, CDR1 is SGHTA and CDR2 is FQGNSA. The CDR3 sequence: CASSSQTTGTSNEQFF. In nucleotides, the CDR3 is TGTGCCAGCAGCTCCCAGACGACAGGAACCTCGAATGAGCAGTTCTTC.

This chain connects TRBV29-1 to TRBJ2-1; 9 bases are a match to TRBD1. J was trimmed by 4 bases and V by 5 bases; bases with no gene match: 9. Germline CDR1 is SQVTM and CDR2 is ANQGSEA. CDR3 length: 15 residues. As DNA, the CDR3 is TGCAGCGTTCCCCCCGGGACAGGGAGATACAATGAGCAGTTCTTC. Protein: CSVPPGTGRYNEQFF.

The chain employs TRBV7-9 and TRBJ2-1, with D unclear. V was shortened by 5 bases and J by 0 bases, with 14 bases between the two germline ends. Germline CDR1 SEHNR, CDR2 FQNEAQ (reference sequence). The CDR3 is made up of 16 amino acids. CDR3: CASSGNRIPSYNEQFF. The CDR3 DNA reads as TGTGCCAGCAGCGGAAACAGAATCCCCTCCTACAATGAGCAGTTCTTC.

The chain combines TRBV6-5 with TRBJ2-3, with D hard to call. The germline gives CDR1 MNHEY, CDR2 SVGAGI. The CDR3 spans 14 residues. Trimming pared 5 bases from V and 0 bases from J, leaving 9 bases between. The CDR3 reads CASSRGPSTDTQYF. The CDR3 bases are TGTGCCAGCAGTCGCGGACCTAGCACAGATACGCAGTATTTT.

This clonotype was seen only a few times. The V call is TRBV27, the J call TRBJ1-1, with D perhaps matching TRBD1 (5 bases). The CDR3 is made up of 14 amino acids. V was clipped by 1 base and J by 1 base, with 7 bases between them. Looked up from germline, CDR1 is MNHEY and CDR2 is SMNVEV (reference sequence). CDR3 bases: TGTGCCAGCAGTTTATTGCAGGGGAACACTGAAGCTTTCTTT. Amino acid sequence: CASSLLQGNTEAFF.

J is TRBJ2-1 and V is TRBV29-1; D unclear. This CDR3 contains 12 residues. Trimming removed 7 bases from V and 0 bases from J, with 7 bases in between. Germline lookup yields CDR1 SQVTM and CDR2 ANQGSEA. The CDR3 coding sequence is TGCAGCGCCGAGAGCTCCTACAATGAGCAGTTCTTC. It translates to CSAESSYNEQFF.

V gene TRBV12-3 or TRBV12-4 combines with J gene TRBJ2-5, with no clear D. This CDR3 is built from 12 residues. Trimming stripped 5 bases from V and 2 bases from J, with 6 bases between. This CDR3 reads CASSDIQETQYF. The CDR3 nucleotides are TGTGCCAGCAGTGACATTCAAGAGACCCAGTACTTC.

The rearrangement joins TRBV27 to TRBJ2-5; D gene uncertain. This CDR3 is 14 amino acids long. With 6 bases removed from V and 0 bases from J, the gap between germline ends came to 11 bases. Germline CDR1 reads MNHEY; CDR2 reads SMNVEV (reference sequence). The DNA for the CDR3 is TGTGCCAGCAGACCTCACGGGTACCAAGAGACCCAGTACTTC. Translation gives CASRPHGYQETQYF.

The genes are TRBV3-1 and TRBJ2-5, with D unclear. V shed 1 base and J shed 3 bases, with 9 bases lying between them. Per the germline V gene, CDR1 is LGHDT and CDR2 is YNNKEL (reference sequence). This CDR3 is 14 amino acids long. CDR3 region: CASSQVGGEETQYF. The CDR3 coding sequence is TGTGCCAGCAGCCAAGTTGGCGGTGAAGAGACCCAGTACTTC.

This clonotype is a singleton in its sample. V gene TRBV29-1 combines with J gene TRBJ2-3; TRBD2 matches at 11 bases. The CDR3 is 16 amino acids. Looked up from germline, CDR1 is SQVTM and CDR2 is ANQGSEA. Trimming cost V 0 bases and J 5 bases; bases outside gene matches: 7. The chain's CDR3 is CSVEDLSLAGGDTQYF. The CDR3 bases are TGCAGCGTTGAAGATCTTAGCCTAGCGGGAGGAGATACGCAGTATTTT.

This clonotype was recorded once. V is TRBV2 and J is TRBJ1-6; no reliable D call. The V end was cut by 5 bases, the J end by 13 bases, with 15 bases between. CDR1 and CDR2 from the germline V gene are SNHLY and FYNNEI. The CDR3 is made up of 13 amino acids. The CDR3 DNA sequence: TGTGCCAGCAGTAGTGGGGTCCTGTACCCCCTCCACTTT. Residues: CASSSGVLYPLHF. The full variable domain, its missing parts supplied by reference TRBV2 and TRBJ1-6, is EPEVTQTPSHQVTQMGQEVILRCVPISNHLYFYWYRQILGQKVEFLVSFYNNEISEKSEIFDDQFSVERPDGSNFTLKIRSTKLEDSAMYFCASSSGVLYPLHFGNGTRLTVT.

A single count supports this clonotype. CDR3 sequence reads: CSARRDRGATEAFF. For the CDR3, the DNA is TGCAGTGCTAGACGGGACAGGGGGGCCACTGAAGCTTTCTTT. V is TRBV20-1 and J is TRBJ1-1, with 11 bases identical to TRBD1. Germline-derived CDR1 and CDR2 are DFQATT and SNEGSKA (reference sequence). Trimming cost V 2 bases and J 4 bases; bases outside gene matches: 3. CDR3 size: 14 residues.

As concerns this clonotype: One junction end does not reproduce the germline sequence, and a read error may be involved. The CDR3 coding sequence is TGTGCCAGCAGTTACGACGGATCAGGGCGCGCCTTC. This codes for CASSYDGSGRAF. The rearrangement links TRBV6-5 to TRBJ1-2, with D possibly TRBD1 on 5 matching bases. The CDR3 covers 12 residues. CDR1 is MNHEY, CDR2 SVGAGI, per germline.

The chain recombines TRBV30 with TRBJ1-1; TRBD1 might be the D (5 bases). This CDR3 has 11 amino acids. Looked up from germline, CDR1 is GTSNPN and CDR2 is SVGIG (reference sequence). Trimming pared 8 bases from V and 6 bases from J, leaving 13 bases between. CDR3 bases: TGTGCCGGACAATTTGGGCCTGAAGCTTTCTTT. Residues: CAGQFGPEAFF.